The subject of this entry is one T cell receptor beta chain. The antigen is undetermined. It is likely a read error, because the conserved phenylalanine at the end of the CDR3 is missing. Amplification of TCR alpha and beta CDR3 regions from RNA used iRepertoire nested multiplex PCR. For one-step reverse transcription and amplification, 100-400 ng of tissue mRNA or PBMC total RNA was used. MiXCR, applied by TCRdb to the multiplex PCR reads, yields one record per CDR3 protein. The repertoire holds approximately 120,000 distinct CDR3 sequences, with 20% to 25% as singletons. The data originate from a study of glioma-infiltrating T cells. Study results and limitations: CDR3 overlap between tissue and blood was very small.

The clonotype originates from a human donor with low-grade glioma or glioblastoma, undergoing nonglioma brain surgery, or in good health (not recorded which). Sequencing was done on a sample of glioma tissue, nonneoplastic brain tissue, or PBMCs (not recorded which).

In DNA form, the CDR3 reads TGCAGTGCCGGACCGGGAGGGGTTACAGATACGCAGTATCTT. Residues: CSAGPGGVTDTQYL. This chain connects TRBV20-1 to TRBJ2-3, with TRBD2 identical over 8 bases. Germline loops: CDR1 DFQATT, CDR2 SNEGSKA (reference sequence). The CDR3 is 14 amino acids. J gave up 3 bases and V 6 bases, and 8 bases lay outside the gene matches.